The 14 T cell receptor beta chains below all came from one sample that was sequenced in a study of monozygotic twins with inflammatory bowel disease. TCRdb reworked the 5' RACE reads into one entry per CDR3 protein, no DNA. Its listing shows approximately 330,000 distinct CDR3 sequences. Sequences were obtained from blood. The receptors were gathered from a human donor with ulcerative colitis or Crohn's disease, or a healthy co-twin of an affected twin (not recorded which).

This chain uses TRBV12-3 or TRBV12-4 with TRBJ1-1; without DNA, the TCRdb call of TRBD1 cannot be checked. The CDR3 totals 14 residues. Here the CDR3 reads CASTPGDGSFEAFF.

The V call is TRBV4-1, the J call TRBJ2-7; absent DNA, TCRdb's TRBD1 call cannot be checked. CDR3 length: 15 residues. The germline V gene has CDR1 MGHRA and CDR2 YSYEKL. The CDR3 is CASSPQPGQVYEQYF.

This chain uses TRBV7-2 with TRBJ2-1; TCRdb names TRBD2, which stays unverified in the absence of DNA. This CDR3 has 16 residues. Germline loops: CDR1 SGHTA, CDR2 FQGNSA. CDR3 protein: CASSLAGTSGHNEQFF. Based on the CDR3 plus reference TRBV7-2 and TRBJ2-1, the full variable domain is GAGVSQSPSNKVTEKGKDVELRCDPISGHTALYWYRQSLGQGLEFLIYFQGNSAPDKSGLPSDRFSAERTGGSVSTLTIQRTQQEDSAVYLCASSLAGTSGHNEQFFGPGTRLTVL.

V is TRBV29-1 and J is TRBJ2-1; TCRdb calls TRBD1, which cannot be checked without DNA. Germline assignment: CDR1 SQVTM and CDR2 ANQGSEA. This CDR3 has 15 residues. CDR3 region: CAIFLGGSEYNEQFF.

J is TRBJ2-6 and V is TRBV28; TCRdb outputs TRBD2, but without DNA this stays unchecked. There are 18 residues in the CDR3. CDR1 and CDR2 from the germline V gene are MDHEN and SYDVKM. The CDR3 loop reads CASSLPPRGPSRANVLTF.

The chain links TRBV3-1 to TRBJ2-1. Germline V gene sequence: CDR1 LGHDT, CDR2 YNNKEL (reference sequence). This CDR3 is built from 16 residues. CDR3 protein: CASSQEPTGSYNEQFF.

The rearrangement uses TRBV5-1 and TRBJ1-3. The CDR3 runs to 15 residues. From germline, CDR1 is SGHRS and CDR2 YFSETQ. The CDR3 region is CASSLATAGGNTIYF.

The V and J genes are TRBV5-6 and TRBJ2-4; TCRdb's D call, TRBD1, is unchecked because there is no DNA. CDR1 and CDR2 (germline): SGHDT, YYEEEE. The CDR3 extends over 14 amino acids. The chain's CDR3 is CASTPPGQGNIQYF.

The genes are TRBV27 and TRBJ1-1; lacking DNA, the TRBD1 call made by TCRdb goes unchecked. CDR1 and CDR2 from the germline V gene are MNHEY and SMNVEV (reference sequence). CDR3 length equals 16 residues. The CDR3 is CASSALGQTMNTEAFF.

Here the CDR3 reads CSVDIPPLALSSYNEQFF. The V and J genes are TRBV29-1 and TRBJ2-1; TCRdb outputs TRBD2, but without DNA this stays unchecked. The CDR3 totals 18 residues. CDR1 and CDR2 from the germline V gene are SQVTM and ANQGSEA.

The V call is TRBV28, the J call TRBJ2-7; TCRdb designates TRBD2, a call that cannot be tested without DNA. The CDR3 is 19 amino acids. CDR1 and CDR2 from the germline V gene are MDHEN and SYDVKM. The CDR3 is CASSLPSTGTSGTILRQYF.

V and J are TRBV12-3 or TRBV12-4 and TRBJ2-3; no DNA is available, so the TRBD1 call from TCRdb remains unchecked. The CDR3 sequence is 14 residues long. This CDR3 reads CASSQPRGADTQYF.

The V gene is TRBV28, the J gene TRBJ2-7; the D call from TCRdb, TRBD2, cannot be confirmed without DNA. The CDR3 runs 14 residues. Germline lookup yields CDR1 MDHEN and CDR2 SYDVKM. CDR3 protein: CASSSSGNIYEQYF. The complete variable domain, with remaining parts taken from reference TRBV28 and TRBJ2-7, reads DVKVTQSSRYLVKRTGEKVFLECVQDMDHENMFWYRQDPGLGLRLIYFSYDVKMKEKGDIPEGYSVSREKKERFSLILESASTNQTSMYLCASSSSGNIYEQYFGPGTRLTVT.

The chain combines TRBV15 with TRBJ2-3. The CDR3 has 12 amino acids. Germline CDR1 is LNHNV and CDR2 is YYDKDF (reference sequence). CDR3 sequence: CATSRDRDTQYF. Full variable domain (missing parts from reference TRBV15 and TRBJ2-3): DAMVIQNPRYQVTQFGKPVTLSCSQTLNHNVMYWYQQKSSQAPKLLFHYYDKDFNNEADTPDNFQSRRPNTSFCFLDIRSPGLGDTAMYLCATSRDRDTQYFGPGTRLTVL.